This TCR beta chain was retrieved from a study of T cells in Graves' hyperthyroidism and ophthalmopathy. At the level of the study: Upon initial diagnosis and before any treatment, peripheral blood was collected. Study results and caveats: The model predicted ophthalmopathy a median roughly 6.3 months before onset. Most clonotypes expanded in thyroid above 0.001 were likewise present in blood.

Template material for amplifying TCR beta CDR3 regions consisted of RNA transcripts. A set of HTBI primers served as the primers for a first-round RT-PCR of the TCR CDR3. TCRdb ran MiXCR on the multiplex PCR reads and lists one entry per CDR3 protein. The table shows 600,000 or so distinct CDR3 sequences, with about 15% occurring only once. This clonotype has only a few counts. No antigen is known for it. CDR1 is MNHNS, CDR2 SASEGT, per germline. The length of the CDR3 is 12 residues. The study excluded patients with uncontrolled infection, other autoimmune disease, pregnancy or lactation. The rearrangement uses TRBV6-1 and TRBJ2-7, with D perhaps TRBD1 or TRBD2 (5 bases each). The sequenced material came from blood. The clonotype originates from a woman between 50 and 59 years old with Graves' ophthalmopathy. The CDR3 loop reads CASRGVSYEQYF. The CDR3, as DNA: TGTGCGAGTAGAGGGGTCTCCTACGAGCAGTACTTC.